This TCR beta chain originates from a study of Graves' ophthalmopathy and Graves' hyperthyroidism. For repertoire sequencing, the TCR beta CDR3 regions were amplified from RNA transcripts. First-round RT-PCR relied on HTBI primers, and a second-round multiplex PCR came next. TCRdb processed the multiplex PCR reads anew with MiXCR; each CDR3 protein has one entry. In the table there are approximately 1.2 million distinct CDR3 sequences, 35% to 40% of which are singletons. This clonotype was recorded a few times. Its cognate antigen is unknown. Overall study results and limits: Ophthalmopathy could be told apart from stable hyperthyroidism by a 13-signature model (under 90% sensitivity, over 65% specificity). For predicting ophthalmopathy progression, the model had around 64% sensitivity and 72.22% specificity. Most clonotypes expanded in thyroid above 0.001 frequency were present in blood too.

V was shortened by 0 bases and J by 10 bases, with 13 bases between the two germline ends. CDR1 and CDR2 (germline): SGHRS, YFSETQ. This CDR3 is 13 amino acids long. The sample taken for sequencing was peripheral blood or thyroid tissue (not recorded which). The chain recombines TRBV5-1 with TRBJ1-1; the D is unclear. The sequence came from an adult man with Graves' hyperthyroidism. CDR3 sequence reads: CASSLATTPGAFF. The CDR3, as DNA: TGCGCCAGCAGCTTGGCGACAACCCCAGGAGCTTTCTTT.